This TCR beta chain was captured by sequencing in a study of CD8+ T cells in alopecia areata. RNA was extracted and reverse transcribed into cDNA as the sequencing template. Only in-frame clones appear in the TCRdb table, and some are missing; sequencing was by immunoSEQ multiplex PCR. The table lists about 120,000 clones, around 56% of them singletons. This CDR3 is 15 amino acids long. Trimming removed 0 bases from V and 6 bases from J; junction bases left unmatched: 2. Germline V lookup: CDR1 SGHDT, CDR2 YYEEEE. Indicated treatment: oral pan-JAK inhibitor, 5-10 mg twice daily. This clone turned up a few times.

The chain combines TRBV5-6 with TRBJ2-2, with TRBD2 identical over 10 bases. The sample here was CD4+ T cells sorted from blood, taken at week 4, from a patient treated with tofacitinib. The TCR sequence derives from a human donor with alopecia areata. CDR3 coding DNA: TGTGCCAGCAGCTTGGCGCTAGCGGGAGCCGGGGAGCTGTTTTTT. It is translated as CASSLALAGAGELFF.